One sample yielded the 3 T cell receptor beta chains listed below, sequenced in a study of blood T cell repertoires in COVID-19. The data were produced by immunoSEQ multiplex PCR, yet TCRdb's version contains in-frame clones alone and is incomplete. The profile covers about 300,000 clones, with over 85% appearing a single time and 1.5% to 2% taken by the ten largest. The sequenced material came from peripheral blood. Every receptor here comes from a woman in her 30s with COVID-19, enrolled during active disease.

This rearrangement joins TRBV24-1 to TRBJ1-6; 9 bases are shared with TRBD1. CDR1 KGHDR and CDR2 SFDVKD come from the germline V gene. V shed 3 bases and J 15 bases; nucleotides not matched to a gene: 5. This CDR3 comprises 13 residues. In DNA, the CDR3 is TGTGCCACCAGTGATATGACAGGGGGGAACCTCCACTTT. Translation gives CATSDMTGGNLHF.

Regarding this clone: Additional DNA sequences in this sample encode the identical CDR3. V is TRBV27 and J is TRBJ2-5; no clear D. The CDR3 loop spans 11 amino acids. Germline CDR1 reads MNHEY; CDR2 reads SMNVEV (reference sequence). The V gene lost 6 bases and the J gene lost 4 bases, with 6 bases spanning the gap. CDR3 in amino acids: CASSRGETQYF. CDR3 nucleotides: TGTGCCAGCAGCCGAGGAGAGACCCAGTACTTC.

V is TRBV6-5 and J is TRBJ2-2; a weak D match, TRBD2 (6 bases). V lost 7 bases to trimming and J lost 5 bases, with 17 bases between them. Looked up from germline, CDR1 is MNHEY and CDR2 is SVGAGI. This CDR3 region has 15 residues. The CDR3 is CASMRGRRGTGELFF. The CDR3 DNA is TGTGCCAGCATGCGGGGACGGAGAGGTACCGGGGAGCTGTTTTTT.